This T cell receptor beta chain was observed in a study of shared clonotypes between healthy human individuals. Only in-frame clones appear in the TCRdb table, and some are missing; sequencing was by immunoSEQ multiplex PCR. The repertoire includes some 660,000 clones, around 78% of them detected once, and 1.5% to 2% sits in the top ten. V gave up 2 bases and J gave up 0 bases, with 8 bases separating them. This CDR3 spans 14 amino acids. Germline-derived CDR1 and CDR2 are MDHEN and SYDVKM. The sequencing sample was made of memory CD4+ T cells sorted from blood. Regarding subset: CD45RA-negative fraction. The chain joins TRBV28 to TRBJ2-7; no definite D call. The receptor was isolated from a woman younger than 45 in good health. CDR3 in DNA: TGTGCCAGCAGTTTAGACGGAACCTCCTACGAGCAGTACTTC. Translated: CASSLDGTSYEQYF.